This T cell receptor beta chain was captured by sequencing in a study of blood T cell repertoires in COVID-19. Generated by immunoSEQ multiplex PCR, the TCRdb table keeps only in-frame clones and is missing some. This repertoire shows 40,000 to 45,000 clones, 90% found once; its top ten account for 5% to 6%. Germline V gene sequence: CDR1 SGHAT, CDR2 FQDESV (reference sequence). Losses at the gene ends were 4 bases for V and 7 bases for J; bases not matched to a gene: 4. This CDR3 comprises 13 residues. The chain couples TRBV11-1 to TRBJ1-1; 9 bases line up with TRBD1. The sequenced material came from peripheral blood. The sequence came from a human donor in a cohort sampled during active COVID-19. The CDR3 region is CASSWDRVVEAFF. The DNA of the CDR3 is TGTGCCAGCAGCTGGGACAGGGTGGTTGAAGCTTTCTTT.